The 7 T cell receptor beta chains below come from one sample, sequenced in a study of blood T cell repertoires in COVID-19. Assay used: immunoSEQ multiplex PCR; TCRdb lists only in-frame clones, some missing. The profile shows 110,000 to 150,000 clones, roughly 80% of them singletons. The sequenced sample consisted of peripheral blood. These TCRs come from a man aged 50 to 59 with active or convalescent COVID-19.

The V gene is TRBV9, the J gene TRBJ1-6; the D gene is possibly TRBD1 (5 bases). From germline, CDR1 is SGDLS and CDR2 YYNGEE. The CDR3 is 14 amino acids. The V gene lost 0 bases and the J gene lost 10 bases, with 11 bases spanning the gap. The CDR3 nucleotides are TGTGCCAGCAGCGTAGTGGCAGGGAAATCACCCCTCCACTTT. Translated: CASSVVAGKSPLHF.

This sequence joins TRBV6-5 and TRBJ2-3; 10 positions match TRBD1. The V gene end was trimmed by 7 bases and the J gene end by 2 bases; junction bases not matched to a gene: 6. The length of the CDR3 is 15 residues. From germline, CDR1 is MNHEY and CDR2 SVGAGI. CDR3 bases: TGTGCCAGCACTAGACAGGGGGCTAACACAGATACGCAGTATTTT. Residues: CASTRQGANTDTQYF.

The chain links TRBV27 to TRBJ2-5; TRBD1 matches at 7 bases. The CDR3 runs to 15 residues. Trimming removed 7 bases from V and 3 bases from J; junction bases left unmatched: 11. In germline, CDR1 is MNHEY, CDR2 SMNVEV (reference sequence). The CDR3 coding sequence is TGTGCCAGCAACCCGACAGGGATGGAAGAAGAGACCCAGTACTTC. Its protein is CASNPTGMEEETQYF.

The gene calls are TRBV9 and TRBJ1-3, with 12 bases fitting TRBD1. The V gene's germline CDR1 is SGDLS and CDR2 YYNGEE. The V and J ends lost 4 bases and 1 base, in that order; junction bases with no gene match: 6. The CDR3 spans 17 residues. CDR3 nucleotides: TGTGCCAGCAGCCTGGGACAGGGGGCCCGGTCTGGAAACACCATATATTTT. It translates to CASSLGQGARSGNTIYF.

This clone was detected only once. The chain carries TRBV5-8 and TRBJ2-3; TRBD2 aligns across 10 bases. V shed 4 bases and J 0 bases; nucleotides not matched to a gene: 14. CDR3 length: 19 amino acids. Germline loops: CDR1 SGHTS, CDR2 YDEGEE. The CDR3 DNA reads TGTGCCAGCAGCCACGGGGTAGCGGGAGGTGACACTAGCACAGATACGCAGTATTTT. It is translated as CASSHGVAGGDTSTDTQYF.

This chain connects TRBV19 to TRBJ2-2, with 7 bases aligning to TRBD1. The CDR3 is made up of 16 amino acids. Per the germline V gene, CDR1 is LNHDA and CDR2 is SQIVND (reference sequence). V shed 5 bases, J shed 1 base, and the junction held 7 bases outside the gene matches. This chain's CDR3 is CASSPLAGGNTGELFF. CDR3 DNA sequence: TGTGCCAGTAGTCCTTTGGCAGGGGGGAACACCGGGGAGCTGTTTTTT.

The chain has TRBV6-1 and TRBJ2-1, with D perhaps matching TRBD2 (5 bases). Germline lookup yields CDR1 MNHNS and CDR2 SASEGT. Trimming took off 1 base at V and 2 bases at J, with 9 bases between the two ends. The CDR3 totals 15 residues. The CDR3 is CASSEDLATYNEQFF. The DNA of the CDR3 is TGTGCCAGCAGTGAAGATCTAGCCACCTACAATGAGCAGTTCTTC.